The present entry profiles one T cell receptor (beta chain) with its context. Antigen specificity is unknown. J was trimmed by 6 bases and V by 6 bases; bases with no gene match: 12. Germline V gene lookup returns CDR1 SGHTA and CDR2 FQGNSA. This CDR3 contains 17 residues. This record comes from a study of blood T cells in healthy people across ages. Notes on the study in general: TCR beta diversity correlated strongly with naive T cell percentage. Not knowing donor CMV status may have confounded expanded clonotype changes. Bulk PBMC profiling left naive and antigen-experienced comparisons inconclusive.

Combining a sample-barcoded 5' primer with a J-beta primer mix, a second PCR ran for about 6 to 12 cycles. MiXCR was run by TCRdb on the 5' RACE reads, yielding one entry per CDR3 protein. The sample holds 750,000 to 950,000 distinct CDR3 sequences; about a quarter are singletons and the top ten take 3%. This sample was also put to use in a study of T cells of mothers and their children. Turning to that study: Slightly, though not significantly, more overlap was seen in related than in unrelated mother-child pairs.

Sequenced sample: blood. The sequence was obtained from a boy younger than 18 in good health. This sequence joins TRBV7-2 and TRBJ2-1; TRBD2 agrees at 12 bases. The CDR3 loop reads CASRTGLLGLAGNEQFF. CDR3 DNA: TGTGCCAGCAGGACTGGGTTACTGGGACTAGCGGGCAATGAGCAGTTCTTC.